This entry describes one T cell receptor (beta chain). Measured with immunoSEQ multiplex PCR; TCRdb has only the in-frame clones, and not every one. The sample has 160,000 or so clones; about 93% are singletons. The entry originates in a study of control samples from healthy donors and cancer patients. V lost 4 bases to trimming and J lost 5 bases, with 7 bases between them. The germline gives CDR1 SGHNT, CDR2 YYREEE (reference sequence). The CDR3 contains 12 residues. The gene calls are TRBV5-4 and TRBJ1-5; D call uncertain. The TCR sequence derives from a woman aged 25-40 years in good health. The sequenced material came from blood. Here the CDR3 reads CASSVDDQPQHF. The CDR3 DNA reads as TGTGCCAGCAGCGTAGATGATCAGCCCCAGCATTTT.